The T cell receptor beta chain described here comes from a study of T cells in Graves' hyperthyroidism and ophthalmopathy. Clinical symptoms, serum thyroxine and TRAb, thyroid ultrasound and orbital computed tomography together formed the diagnostic basis. V was clipped by 4 bases and J by 8 bases, with 14 bases between them. This CDR3 is 14 amino acids long. Germline CDR1 and CDR2: SGHAT and FQNNGV. RNA transcripts gave rise to amplified TCR beta CDR3 regions. TCR CDR3 underwent first-round RT-PCR with the HTBI primer set. TCRdb analysed the multiplex PCR reads with MiXCR anew, one entry per CDR3 protein. Among around 340,000 distinct CDR3 sequences, roughly 15% were seen once, and the ten largest hold 33%. The sample holds many counts of this clonotype.

The TCR sequence derives from a man younger than 40 with Graves' hyperthyroidism. Sequenced: blood. The chain joins TRBV11-2 to TRBJ1-4; no reliable D call. The CDR3 loop is CASSSDGVWEKLFF. The CDR3 DNA is TGTGCCAGCAGCTCGGACGGGGTTTGGGAAAAACTGTTTTTT.